This T cell receptor beta chain was retrieved from a study of memory CD4+ T cells and cytomegalovirus serostatus. Overall study context: Healthy Belgian adult donors included 9 or 10 CMV-positive and 20 to 30 CMV-negative people. General observations from the study: Suggested: most of the CMV-linked TCR signature lies in CD4+ memory cells. Of more than 150 reported CMV TCRbeta sequences, around 63 were found in memory CD4+ repertoires.

Single viable CD3+CD4+CD8-CD45RO+ cells were sorted as the memory CD4+ T cells. A word on this clone: The target antigen is unknown. This specimen includes other DNA sequences encoding the same CDR3.

Deletions cut 1 base from V and 2 bases from J, with 12 bases between. In germline, CDR1 is SGDLS, CDR2 YYNGEE. The CDR3 loop spans 15 amino acids. The repertoire was sequenced with immunoSEQ multiplex PCR; TCRdb's copy has only in-frame clones and lacks some. This sample has approximately 65,000 clones; roughly 80% occur once, and the top ten carry about 1%. The chain links TRBV9 to TRBJ2-5; perhaps D is TRBD1 or TRBD2 (5 bases each). The sequenced sample consisted of memory CD4+ T cells from blood. This receptor was obtained from an adult in good health and CMV-seronegative. The CDR3 bases are TGTGCCAGCAGCGTAAGTCCGGGACCTCAAGAGACCCAGTACTTC. It specifies CASSVSPGPQETQYF.